These 20 T cell receptor beta chains were all obtained from the same sample, sequenced in a study of breast tumors, draining lymph nodes, adjacent tissues. TCRdb recomputed calls from the multiplex PCR reads with MiXCR, one row per CDR3 protein. The repertoire holds some 52,000 distinct CDR3 sequences, under 50% seen once, with about 11% in the top ten. The sample was breast tumor tissue. The receptors stem from a female donor with breast cancer. Some clones in this sample may be carry-over from other donors' samples.

This clonotype turned up a few times. A much larger clone lies one base from this, so it may be a read error. The chain uses TRBV6-4 and TRBJ1-5; D is unclear. Germline V gene sequence: CDR1 MRHNA, CDR2 SNTAGT. V lost 5 bases to trimming and J lost 9 bases, with 17 bases between them. The CDR3 runs 14 residues. CDR3 in amino acids: CASSYVNIDRPQHF. CDR3 coding DNA: TGTGCCAGCAGTTACGTCAATATAGATCGGCCCCAGCATTTT.

Comments on this clonotype: A much larger clone is a single base away; this may be a read error. This chain joins TRBV6-5 and TRBJ2-3; 7 bases agree with TRBD2. Germline V gene sequence: CDR1 MNHEY, CDR2 SVGAGI. The CDR3 is 16 amino acids. Trimming took 4 bases from V and 2 from J; bases not matched to a gene: 9. The CDR3 reads CASSCSDREVTDTQYF. CDR3 DNA sequence: TGTGCCAGCAGTTGCTCGGACCGGGAGGTCACAGATACGCAGTATTTT.

The table lists this clonotype with a count of one. The chain links TRBV10-3 to TRBJ1-1, with 11 bases lining up with TRBD1. CDR1 is ENHRY and CDR2 is SYGVKD in the germline V gene. The J segment lost 7 bases and the V segment lost 4 bases, leaving 11 bases of the junction unmatched. CDR3 length: 16 amino acids. CDR3 protein: CAISGPGQGDGYEAFF. CDR3 coding DNA: TGTGCCATCAGTGGACCGGGACAGGGGGATGGCTATGAAGCTTTCTTT.

On this clonotype itself: No DNA is shown, since the ends of the CDR3 on it are uncertain; the CDR3 is the one TCRdb lists. This CDR3 is CASGRQPSYNEQFFGPGELFF. The V gene is TRBV6-5, the J gene TRBJ2-2; the table calls TRBD2, which could not be checked here. Germline CDR1 reads MNHEY; CDR2 reads SVGAGI. The CDR3 contains 21 residues when both ends are counted.

This clonotype was picked up many times. The chain is built from TRBV25-1 and TRBJ1-3, with D maybe TRBD1 (5 bases). Germline CDR1 MGHDK, CDR2 SYGVNS. The CDR3 has 14 amino acids. Trimming shortened V by 2 bases and J by 2 bases, and 7 bases separated the two germline ends. The CDR3: CASSEGGAGNTIYF. The CDR3, as DNA: TGTGCCAGCAGTGAAGGAGGGGCTGGAAACACCATATATTTT. Variable domain in full (rest from reference TRBV25-1 and TRBJ1-3): EADIYQTPRYLVIGTGKKITLECSQTMGHDKMYWYQQDPGMELHLIHYSYGVNSTEKGDLSSESTVSRIRTEHFPLTLESARPSHTSQYLCASSEGGAGNTIYFGEGSWLTVV.

Worth noting for this clonotype: This could be a read error, since a much larger clone is one nucleotide away. V and J are TRBV20-1 and TRBJ2-1; D is unresolved. Germline CDR1 and CDR2: DFQATT and SNEGSKA (reference sequence). CDR3 length: 12 residues. The CDR3 DNA sequence: TGCAGTGCTAGAGATATAACGGATGAGCCGTTCTTC. Its protein is CSARDITDEPFF.

This clonotype was observed once. The J gene is TRBJ1-5, the V gene TRBV24-1; TRBD1 matches 8 bases. CDR3 length equals 16 residues. CDR1 and CDR2 from the germline V gene are KGHDR and SFDVKD. V was clipped by 3 bases and J by 3 bases; unmatched bases: 6. CDR3 amino acids: CATSDAGGLDNQPQHF. CDR3 nucleotides: TGTGCCACCAGTGATGCAGGGGGCTTAGACAATCAGCCCCAGCATTTT.

The table lists this clonotype with many counts. The rearrangement joins TRBV6-2 or TRBV6-3 to TRBJ2-7; the match to TRBD2 covers 7 bases. Per the germline V gene, CDR1 is MNHEY and CDR2 is SVGEGT. The V and J ends lost 8 bases and 9 bases, in that order; junction bases with no gene match: 10. The CDR3 extends over 12 amino acids. CDR3 residues: CASRGGSNVQYF. The DNA of the CDR3 is TGTGCCAGCCGTGGCGGGAGTAACGTGCAGTACTTC.

This clonotype has ten or more counts. This may come from a read error, since a much larger clone is one base off. The chain carries TRBV5-5 and TRBJ2-7; D might be TRBD1 (6 bases). This CDR3 comprises 16 residues. CDR1 SGHKS and CDR2 YYEKEE come from the germline V gene (reference sequence). The germline V and J ends were trimmed by 2 bases and 1 base, with 16 bases remaining between them. The CDR3 is CASSFDRARGSYEQYF. DNA for the CDR3: TGTGCCAGCAGCTTTGACCGGGCCAGGGGTTCCTACGAGCAGTACTTC.

This clonotype was detected many times. CDR3 amino acids: CASRYLTGREDTQYF. CDR3 DNA sequence: TGCGCCAGCAGGTACTTGACAGGAAGGGAAGATACGCAGTATTTT. V gene TRBV5-1 combines with J gene TRBJ2-3, with TRBD1 as a possible D gene (6 bases). The V end was cut by 5 bases, the J end by 5 bases, with 18 bases between. CDR3 length: 15 amino acids. Per germline, CDR1 SGHRS and CDR2 YFSETQ.

On this clonotype itself: Compared with germline, one end of the junction differs, possibly owing to a read error. V and J are TRBV24-1 and TRBJ2-1; 13 bases line up with TRBD2. The germline V gene encodes CDR1 KGHDR and CDR2 SFDVKD. The CDR3 sequence is 15 residues long. The CDR3, as DNA: TGCGCCACCACGACGACTAGCGGGAGGAACAATGAGCAGTTCTTC. Translated, it gives CATTTTSGRNNEQFF.

The chain combines TRBV5-6 with TRBJ2-7; D perhaps matches TRBD2 (5 bases). Germline CDR1 and CDR2: SGHDT and YYEEEE. This CDR3 has 16 residues. The V end was cut by 3 bases, the J end by 0 bases, with 16 bases between. CDR3 loop: CASSSLARRSSYEQYF. CDR3 DNA: TGTGCCAGCAGCTCCCTTGCCCGGAGGAGCTCCTACGAGCAGTACTTC.

Many counts were recorded for this clonotype. V gene TRBV7-2 combines with J gene TRBJ2-7; D is unclear. V was cut by 5 bases and J by 7 bases, with 15 bases left in between. CDR1 is SGHTA, CDR2 FQGNSA, per germline. The CDR3 covers 13 residues. The CDR3 loop is CASSLTLGLEQYF. The CDR3 DNA reads TGTGCCAGCAGCCTGACACTGGGCTTGGAGCAGTACTTC.

This clonotype was seen at least ten times. The chain carries TRBV20-1 and TRBJ2-7; D perhaps matches TRBD2 (5 bases). Germline lookup yields CDR1 DFQATT and CDR2 SNEGSKA (reference sequence). The CDR3 spans 14 residues. CDR3 bases: TGCAGCACTTCCCACCCGGGAAGGGCCGACGAGCAGTACTTC. Protein product: CSTSHPGRADEQYF.

This clonotype was seen repeatedly, ten times or more. The V gene is TRBV6-2 or TRBV6-3, the J gene TRBJ1-5, with a tentative D call TRBD1 (6 bases). Trimming shortened V by 10 bases and J by 3 bases, and 19 bases separated the two germline ends. This CDR3 region has 15 residues. Germline loops: CDR1 MNHEY, CDR2 SVGEGT. CDR3 coding DNA: TGTGCCATCAAACAAGGGGGGGCGGTCAATCAGCCCCAGCATTTT. Protein: CAIKQGGAVNQPQHF.

This clonotype was picked up many times. This chain joins TRBV29-1 and TRBJ1-1; TRBD1 might be the D (6 bases). Per germline, CDR1 SQVTM and CDR2 ANQGSEA. Trimming took 4 bases from V and 4 from J, leaving 22 bases between them. The CDR3 contains 16 residues. In nucleotides, the CDR3 is TGCAGCGTTGCATCGTTGTCGGGGGGCGTGGGCACTGAAGCTTTCTTT. Encoded protein: CSVASLSGGVGTEAFF.

Sample share makes this clonotype medium-sized. The V call is TRBV7-8, the J call TRBJ2-1, with TRBD2 matching over 7 bases. Germline CDR1 is SGHVS and CDR2 is FQNEAQ. Germline trimming cut 0 bases from V and 7 bases from J; bases unmatched to any gene: 12. The length of the CDR3 is 17 residues. DNA of the CDR3: TGTGCCAGCAGCTTAGCGCCCGGGAGCGGGATAATAAATGAGCAGTTCTTC. It encodes CASSLAPGSGIINEQFF. The variable domain in full, completed from reference TRBV7-8 and TRBJ2-1, reads GAGVSQSPRYKVAKRGQDVALRCDPISGHVSLFWYQQALGQGPEFLTYFQNEAQLDKSGLPSDRFFAERPEGSVSTLKIQRTQQEDSAVYLCASSLAPGSGIINEQFFGPGTRLTVL.

The rearrangement links TRBV20-1 to TRBJ2-1; the match to TRBD2 covers 7 bases. Germline V gives CDR1 DFQATT, CDR2 SNEGSKA (reference sequence). The CDR3 totals 13 residues. V lost 3 bases and J lost 8; bases outside the gene matches: 7. CDR3: CSASGGRGDEQFF. CDR3 nucleotides: TGCAGTGCTAGTGGCGGGAGAGGCGATGAGCAGTTCTTC.

This clonotype is a singleton in its sample. A read error may produce the germline difference seen at one junction end. The chain joins TRBV9 to TRBJ2-1; TRBD2 is a possible D gene (6 bases). This CDR3 is 16 amino acids long. Looked up from germline, CDR1 is SGDLS and CDR2 is YYNGEE. The CDR3 coding sequence is TGTGCTAGCAGCGCACGAACTGGCGGGGTCTGGAATGAGCAGTTCTTC. Translating gives CASSARTGGVWNEQFF.

Ten or more counts support this clonotype. The J gene is TRBJ2-3, the V gene TRBV7-8, with 7 bases matching TRBD1. Germline CDR1 SGHVS, CDR2 FQNEAQ. V lost 4 bases and J lost 4; bases outside the gene matches: 11. The CDR3 extends over 16 amino acids. The CDR3 loop is CASSSETGSPPDTQYF. The CDR3 DNA reads as TGTGCCAGCAGCTCAGAGACAGGGTCCCCCCCAGATACGCAGTATTTT.